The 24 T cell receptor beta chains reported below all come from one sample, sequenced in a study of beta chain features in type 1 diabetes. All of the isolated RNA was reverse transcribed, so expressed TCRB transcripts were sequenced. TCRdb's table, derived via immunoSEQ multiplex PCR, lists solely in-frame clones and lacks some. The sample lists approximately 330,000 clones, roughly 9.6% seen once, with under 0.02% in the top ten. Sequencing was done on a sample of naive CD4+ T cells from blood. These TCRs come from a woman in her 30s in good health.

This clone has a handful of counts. CDR3 coding DNA: TGTGCCAGCAGCGTAGGAATGGGGACTCTCTCCTACGAGCAGTACTTC. It translates to CASSVGMGTLSYEQYF. J is TRBJ2-7 and V is TRBV9; maybe TRBD2 (6 bases). Trimming removed 0 bases from V and 0 bases from J, with 13 bases in between. This CDR3 has 16 residues. CDR1 is SGDLS and CDR2 is YYNGEE in the germline V gene.

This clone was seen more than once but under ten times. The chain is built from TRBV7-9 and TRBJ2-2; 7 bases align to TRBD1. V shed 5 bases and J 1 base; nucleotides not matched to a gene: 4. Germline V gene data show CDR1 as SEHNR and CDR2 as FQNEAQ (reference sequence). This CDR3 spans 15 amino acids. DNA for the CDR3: TGTGCCAGCAGCACAGGGGTGCAGAACACCGGGGAGCTGTTTTTT. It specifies CASSTGVQNTGELFF.

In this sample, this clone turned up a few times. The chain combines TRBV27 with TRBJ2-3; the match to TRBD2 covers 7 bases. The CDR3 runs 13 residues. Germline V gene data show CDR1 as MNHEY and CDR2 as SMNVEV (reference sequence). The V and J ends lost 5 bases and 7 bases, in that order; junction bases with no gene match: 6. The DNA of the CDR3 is TGTGCCAGCAGTGACGGGGGAGGGAATACGCAGTATTTT. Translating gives CASSDGGGNTQYF.

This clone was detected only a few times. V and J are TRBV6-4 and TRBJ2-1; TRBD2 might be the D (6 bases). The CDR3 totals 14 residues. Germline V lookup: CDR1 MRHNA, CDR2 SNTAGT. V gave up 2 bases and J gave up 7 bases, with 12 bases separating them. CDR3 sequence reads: CASSDGAGTNEQFF. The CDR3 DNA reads TGTGCCAGCAGTGACGGTGCGGGAACTAATGAGCAGTTCTTC.

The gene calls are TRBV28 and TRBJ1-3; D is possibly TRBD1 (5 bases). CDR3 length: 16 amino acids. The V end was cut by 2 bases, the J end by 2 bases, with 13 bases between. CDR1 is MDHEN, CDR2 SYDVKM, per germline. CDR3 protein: CASSLAGPGTGNTIYF. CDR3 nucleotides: TGTGCCAGCAGTTTAGCGGGACCGGGTACTGGAAACACCATATATTTT.

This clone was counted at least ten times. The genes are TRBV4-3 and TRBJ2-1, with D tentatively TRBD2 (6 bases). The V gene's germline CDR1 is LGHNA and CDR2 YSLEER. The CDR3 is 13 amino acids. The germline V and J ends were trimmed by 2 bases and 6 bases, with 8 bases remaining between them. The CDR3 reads CASSQIGSNEQFF. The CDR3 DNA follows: TGCGCCAGCAGCCAAATCGGGAGCAATGAGCAGTTCTTC.

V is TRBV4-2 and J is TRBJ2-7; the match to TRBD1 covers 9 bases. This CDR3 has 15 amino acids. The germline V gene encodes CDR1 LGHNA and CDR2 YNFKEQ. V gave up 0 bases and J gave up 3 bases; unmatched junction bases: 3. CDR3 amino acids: CASSQDWDRDYEQYF. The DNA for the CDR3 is TGTGCCAGCAGCCAAGATTGGGACAGGGACTACGAGCAGTACTTC.

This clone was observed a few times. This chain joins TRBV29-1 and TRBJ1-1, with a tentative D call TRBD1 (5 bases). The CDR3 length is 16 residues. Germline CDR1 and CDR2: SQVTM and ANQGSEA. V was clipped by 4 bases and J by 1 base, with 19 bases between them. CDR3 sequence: CSVGRGDSTANTEAFF. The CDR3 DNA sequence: TGCAGCGTTGGAAGAGGCGACAGTACAGCGAACACTGAAGCTTTCTTT. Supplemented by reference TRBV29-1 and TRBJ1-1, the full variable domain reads SAVISQKPSRDICQRGTSLTIQCQVDSQVTMMFWYRQQPGQSLTLIATANQGSEATYESGFVIDKFPISRPNLTFSTLTVSNMSPEDSSIYLCSVGRGDSTANTEAFFGQGTRLTVV.

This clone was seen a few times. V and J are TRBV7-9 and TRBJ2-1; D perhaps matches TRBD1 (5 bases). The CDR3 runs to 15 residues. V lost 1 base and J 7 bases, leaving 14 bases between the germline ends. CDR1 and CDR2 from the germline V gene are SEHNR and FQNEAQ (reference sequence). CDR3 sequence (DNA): TGTGCCAGCAGCTTAGGGGGCGGAACAGTAAATGAGCAGTTCTTC. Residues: CASSLGGGTVNEQFF.

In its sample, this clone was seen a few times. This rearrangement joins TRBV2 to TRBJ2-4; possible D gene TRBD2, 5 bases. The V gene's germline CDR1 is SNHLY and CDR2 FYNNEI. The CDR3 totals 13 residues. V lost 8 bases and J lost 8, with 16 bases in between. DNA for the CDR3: TGTGCCAGCGGGGAGAGAAGAGGTTACATTCAGTACTTC. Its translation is CASGERRGYIQYF.

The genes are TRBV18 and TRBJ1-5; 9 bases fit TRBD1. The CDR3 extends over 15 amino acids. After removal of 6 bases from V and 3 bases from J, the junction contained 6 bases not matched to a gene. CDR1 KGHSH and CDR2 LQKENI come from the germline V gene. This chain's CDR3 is CASSLGTGNNQPQHF. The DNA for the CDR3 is TGTGCCAGCTCGCTCGGGACAGGGAACAATCAGCCCCAGCATTTT.

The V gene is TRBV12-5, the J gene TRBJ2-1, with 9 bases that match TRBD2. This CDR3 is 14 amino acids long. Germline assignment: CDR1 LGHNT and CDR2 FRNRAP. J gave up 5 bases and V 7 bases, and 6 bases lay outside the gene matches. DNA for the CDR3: TGTGCTAGTGCCATATCTAGCGGGAACAATGAGCAGTTCTTC. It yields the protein CASAISSGNNEQFF.

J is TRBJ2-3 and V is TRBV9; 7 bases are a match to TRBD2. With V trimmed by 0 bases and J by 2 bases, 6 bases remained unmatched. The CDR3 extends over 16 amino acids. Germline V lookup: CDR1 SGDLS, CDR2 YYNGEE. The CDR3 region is CASSVGREGITDTQYF. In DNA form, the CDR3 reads TGTGCCAGCAGCGTAGGCAGGGAGGGAATCACAGATACGCAGTATTTT.

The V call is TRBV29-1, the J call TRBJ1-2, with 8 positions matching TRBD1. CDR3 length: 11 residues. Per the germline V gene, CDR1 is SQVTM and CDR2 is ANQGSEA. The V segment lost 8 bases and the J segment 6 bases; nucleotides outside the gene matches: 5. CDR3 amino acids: CSTYRGDGYTF. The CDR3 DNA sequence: TGCAGCACCTACAGGGGGGATGGCTACACCTTC. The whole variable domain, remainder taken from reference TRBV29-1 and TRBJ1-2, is SAVISQKPSRDICQRGTSLTIQCQVDSQVTMMFWYRQQPGQSLTLIATANQGSEATYESGFVIDKFPISRPNLTFSTLTVSNMSPEDSSIYLCSTYRGDGYTFGSGTRLTVV.

This CDR3 is CSVDVAGMNTEAFF. CDR3 nucleotides: TGCAGCGTTGACGTTGCAGGGATGAACACTGAAGCTTTCTTT. The chain carries TRBV29-1 and TRBJ1-1, with D perhaps TRBD1 (5 bases). Germline V gene data show CDR1 as SQVTM and CDR2 as ANQGSEA. The CDR3 consists of 14 residues. Trimming removed 3 bases at V and 0 bases at J, with 11 bases between. The full variable domain, its missing parts supplied by reference TRBV29-1 and TRBJ1-1, is SAVISQKPSRDICQRGTSLTIQCQVDSQVTMMFWYRQQPGQSLTLIATANQGSEATYESGFVIDKFPISRPNLTFSTLTVSNMSPEDSSIYLCSVDVAGMNTEAFFGQGTRLTVV.

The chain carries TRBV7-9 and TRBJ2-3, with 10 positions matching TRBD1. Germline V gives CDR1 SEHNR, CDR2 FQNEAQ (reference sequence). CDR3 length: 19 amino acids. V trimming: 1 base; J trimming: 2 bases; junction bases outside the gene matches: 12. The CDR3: CASSLGRMAGQGNTDTQYF. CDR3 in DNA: TGTGCCAGCAGCTTAGGGCGGATGGCGGGACAGGGGAACACAGATACGCAGTATTTT. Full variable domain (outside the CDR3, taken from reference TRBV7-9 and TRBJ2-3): DTGVSQNPRHKITKRGQNVTFRCDPISEHNRLYWYRQTLGQGPEFLTYFQNEAQLEKSRLLSDRFSAERPKGSFSTLEIQRTEQGDSAMYLCASSLGRMAGQGNTDTQYFGPGTRLTVL.

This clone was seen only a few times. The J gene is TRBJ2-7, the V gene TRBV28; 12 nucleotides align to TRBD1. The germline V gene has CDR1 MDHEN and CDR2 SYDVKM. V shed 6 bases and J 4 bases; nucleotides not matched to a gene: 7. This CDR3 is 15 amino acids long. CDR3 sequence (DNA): TGTGCCAGCAGCTCGGGACAGGGGGCGAGGTACGAGCAGTACTTC. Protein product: CASSSGQGARYEQYF.

In DNA, the CDR3 is TGTGCCAGTAGTCCAACGCGGGACAGCCGCTACGAGCAGTACTTC. Its protein is CASSPTRDSRYEQYF. The chain employs TRBV19 and TRBJ2-7; maybe TRBD1 (7 bases). Trimming removed 5 bases from V and 3 bases from J, with 17 bases in between. CDR1 LNHDA and CDR2 SQIVND come from the germline V gene (reference sequence). There are 15 residues in the CDR3.

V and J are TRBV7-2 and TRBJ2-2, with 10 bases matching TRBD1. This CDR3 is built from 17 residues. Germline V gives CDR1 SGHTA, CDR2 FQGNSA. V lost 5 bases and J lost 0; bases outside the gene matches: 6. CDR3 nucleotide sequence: TGTGCCAGCAGCCCGCGACAGGGGGCATCGAACACCGGGGAGCTGTTTTTT. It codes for CASSPRQGASNTGELFF.

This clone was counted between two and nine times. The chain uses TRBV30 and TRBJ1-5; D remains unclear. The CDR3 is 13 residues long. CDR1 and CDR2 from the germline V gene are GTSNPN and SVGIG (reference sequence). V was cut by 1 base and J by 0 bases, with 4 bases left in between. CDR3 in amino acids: CAWSDTSNQPQHF. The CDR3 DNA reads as TGTGCCTGGAGTGACACTAGCAATCAGCCCCAGCATTTT.

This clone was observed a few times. As DNA, the CDR3 is TGTGCCAGCAGCTCGACTAGCGGGAGGGCAAAGGCGCAGTATTTT. Encoded protein: CASSSTSGRAKAQYF. This rearrangement joins TRBV7-2 to TRBJ2-3, with 14 bases that match TRBD2. V trimming: 4 bases; J trimming: 10 bases; junction bases outside the gene matches: 7. Germline V lookup: CDR1 SGHTA, CDR2 FQGNSA. The CDR3 covers 15 residues.

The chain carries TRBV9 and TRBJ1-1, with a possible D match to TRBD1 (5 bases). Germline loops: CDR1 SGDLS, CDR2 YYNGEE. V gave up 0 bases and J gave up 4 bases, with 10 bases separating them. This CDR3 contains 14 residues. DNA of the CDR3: TGTGCCAGCAGCGTAGGGCAGGGACTCACTGAAGCTTTCTTT. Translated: CASSVGQGLTEAFF.

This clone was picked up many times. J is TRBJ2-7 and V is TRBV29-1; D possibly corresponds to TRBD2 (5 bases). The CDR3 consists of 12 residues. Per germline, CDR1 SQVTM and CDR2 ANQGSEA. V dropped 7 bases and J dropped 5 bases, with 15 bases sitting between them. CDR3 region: CSAEGRGNEQYF. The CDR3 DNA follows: TGCAGCGCCGAAGGGAGAGGGAACGAGCAGTACTTC.

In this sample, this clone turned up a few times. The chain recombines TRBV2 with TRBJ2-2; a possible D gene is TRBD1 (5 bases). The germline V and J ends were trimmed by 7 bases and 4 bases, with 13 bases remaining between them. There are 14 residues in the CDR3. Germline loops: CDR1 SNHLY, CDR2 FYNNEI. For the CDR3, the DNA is TGTGCCAGCAAACTGGTTGGGGCCACCGGGGAGCTGTTTTTT. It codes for CASKLVGATGELFF.